The entry below describes one T cell receptor beta chain. Germline V CDR1 and CDR2: MNHEY, SVGAGI. This CDR3 region has 14 residues. Trimming cost V 6 bases and J 4 bases; bases outside gene matches: 3. The data originate from a study of STAT5B mutations in CD4+ large granular lymphocyte leukemia. The repertoire was sequenced with immunoSEQ multiplex PCR; TCRdb's copy has only in-frame clones and lacks some. The profile shows some 38,000 clones, about four fifths of them singletons. The receptor was isolated from a human donor in good health. The specimen sequenced was CD4+ T cells from blood buffy coats. This chain links TRBV6-5 with TRBJ1-4, with 9 positions matching TRBD1. In nucleotides, the CDR3 is TGTGCCAGCAGGGGGACAGGGCTTAATGAAAAACTGTTTTTT. Translation gives CASRGTGLNEKLFF.